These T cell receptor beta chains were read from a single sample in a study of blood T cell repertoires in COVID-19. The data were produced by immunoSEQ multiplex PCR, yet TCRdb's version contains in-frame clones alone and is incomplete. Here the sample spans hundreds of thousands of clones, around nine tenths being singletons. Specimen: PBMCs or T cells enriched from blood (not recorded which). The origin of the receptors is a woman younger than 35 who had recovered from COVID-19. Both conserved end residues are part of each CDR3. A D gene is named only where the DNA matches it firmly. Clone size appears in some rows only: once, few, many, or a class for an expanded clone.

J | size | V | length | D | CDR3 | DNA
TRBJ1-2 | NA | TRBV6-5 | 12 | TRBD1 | CASSSGGGGYTF | TGTGCCAGCAGTTCAGGGGGCGGAGGCTACACCTTC
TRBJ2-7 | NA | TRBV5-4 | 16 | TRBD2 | CASSLGLAGGLYEQYF | TGTGCCAGCAGCTTGGGGCTAGCGGGAGGACTCTACGAGCAGTACTTC
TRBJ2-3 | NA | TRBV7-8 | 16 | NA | CASSLEGRGLTDTQYF | TGTGCCAGCAGCTTAGAAGGGCGGGGGCTCACAGATACGCAGTATTTT
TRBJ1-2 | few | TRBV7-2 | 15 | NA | CASSLDGTEGRGYTF | TGTGCCAGCAGCTTAGATGGGACGGAGGGTAGGGGCTACACCTTC
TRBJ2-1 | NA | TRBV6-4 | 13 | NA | CASSEEGTGEQFF | TGTGCCAGCAGTGAAGAGGGAACCGGTGAGCAGTTCTTC
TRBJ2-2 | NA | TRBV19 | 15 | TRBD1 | CASSDLDRGRGELFF | TGTGCCAGTAGTGACCTAGACAGGGGGCGAGGGGAGCTGTTTTTT
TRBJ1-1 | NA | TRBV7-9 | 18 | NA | CASSQTPPTVRPNTEAFF | TGTGCCAGCAGTCAAACCCCACCGACAGTGCGGCCTAACACTGAAGCTTTCTTT
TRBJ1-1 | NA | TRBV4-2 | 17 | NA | CASSQYPETGPNTEAFF | TGTGCCAGCAGCCAATACCCGGAGACAGGCCCGAACACTGAAGCTTTCTTT
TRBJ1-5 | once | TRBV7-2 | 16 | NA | CASSLVLLRDGQPQHF | TGTGCCAGCAGCTTAGTCTTGTTGAGGGATGGGCAGCCCCAGCATTTT
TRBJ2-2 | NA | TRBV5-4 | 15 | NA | CASSLGGKNTGELFF | TGTGCCAGCAGCTTGGGGGGCAAAAACACCGGGGAGCTGTTTTTT
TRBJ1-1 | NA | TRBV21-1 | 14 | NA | CASRGTGSRPEAFF | TGTGCCAGCAGGGGGACAGGGAGCAGGCCTGAAGCTTTCTTT
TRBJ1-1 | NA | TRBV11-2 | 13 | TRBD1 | CASRIRGYTEAFF | TGTGCCAGCAGGATCAGGGGGTACACTGAAGCTTTCTTT
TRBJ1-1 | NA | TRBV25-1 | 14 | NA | CASSESVENTEAFF | TGTGCCAGCAGTGAATCCGTAGAGAACACTGAAGCTTTCTTT
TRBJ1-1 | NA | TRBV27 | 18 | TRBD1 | CASSFQPGQGPLNTEAFF | TGTGCCAGCAGTTTCCAACCGGGACAGGGGCCCCTGAACACTGAAGCTTTCTTT
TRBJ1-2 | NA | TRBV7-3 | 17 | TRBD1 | CASSLFFAGGEVYGYTF | TGTGCCAGCAGCTTATTTTTTGCAGGGGGCGAAGTCTATGGCTACACCTTC
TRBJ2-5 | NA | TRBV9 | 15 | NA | CASSSRGQGLETQYF | TGTGCCAGCAGCTCCCGAGGGCAGGGGTTAGAGACCCAGTACTTC
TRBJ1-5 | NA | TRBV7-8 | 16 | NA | CASSSIGQYSNQPQHF | TGTGCCAGCAGCTCAATAGGACAGTATAGCAATCAGCCCCAGCATTTT
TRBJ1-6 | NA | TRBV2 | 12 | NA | CASREANSPLHF | TGTGCCAGCCGGGAGGCGAATTCACCCCTCCACTTT
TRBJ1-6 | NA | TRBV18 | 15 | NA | CASSPETGSYSPLHF | TGTGCCAGCTCGCCGGAGACAGGTTCTTATTCACCCCTCCACTTT
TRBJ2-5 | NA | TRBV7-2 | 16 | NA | CASSVAGYDFGETQYF | TGTGCCAGCAGCGTCGCAGGGTATGATTTCGGGGAGACCCAGTACTTC
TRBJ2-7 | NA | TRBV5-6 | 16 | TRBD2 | CASSLLAGGVGVEQYF | TGTGCCAGCAGCTTACTAGCGGGAGGCGTCGGGGTCGAGCAGTACTTC
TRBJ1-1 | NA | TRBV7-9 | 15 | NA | CASSPLQGLNTEAFF | TGTGCCAGCAGCCCGCTACAGGGATTGAACACTGAAGCTTTCTTT
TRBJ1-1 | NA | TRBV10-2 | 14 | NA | CASSAAGMDTEAFF | TGCGCCAGCAGTGCGGCAGGGATGGACACTGAAGCTTTCTTT
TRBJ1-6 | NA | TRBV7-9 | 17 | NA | CASSPWSRTEYNSPLHF | TGTGCCAGCAGCCCATGGAGTCGGACTGAATATAATTCACCCCTCCACTTT
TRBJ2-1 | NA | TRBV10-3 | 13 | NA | CAISESNRPEGFF | TGTGCCATCAGTGAGTCGAATAGGCCCGAGGGGTTCTTC
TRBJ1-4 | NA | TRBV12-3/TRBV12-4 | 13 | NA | CASQKGANEKLFF | TGTGCCAGCCAGAAAGGGGCTAATGAAAAACTGTTTTTT
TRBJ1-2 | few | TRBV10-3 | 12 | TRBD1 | CAIGDRGYGYTF | TGTGCCATTGGGGACAGAGGCTATGGCTACACCTTC
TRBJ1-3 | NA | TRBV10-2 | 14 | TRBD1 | CASTEGTEGNTIYF | TGCGCCAGCACCGAAGGGACAGAGGGAAACACCATATATTTT
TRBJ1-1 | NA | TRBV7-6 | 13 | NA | CASSTDRNTEAFF | TGTGCCAGCAGCACGGACAGGAACACTGAAGCTTTCTTT
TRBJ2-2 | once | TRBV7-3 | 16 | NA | CASSFRPNPGAGELFF | TGTGCCAGCAGCTTCCGCCCAAATCCGGGGGCCGGGGAGCTGTTTTTT
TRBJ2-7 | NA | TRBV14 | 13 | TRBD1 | CASSRDRLDEQYF | TGTGCCAGCAGCCGGGACAGGTTGGACGAGCAGTACTTC
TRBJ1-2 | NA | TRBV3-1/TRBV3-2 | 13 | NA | CASSQGLNYGYTF | TGTGCCAGCAGCCAGGGGCTGAACTATGGCTACACCTTC
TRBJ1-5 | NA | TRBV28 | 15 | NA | CASSLDSDSNQPQHF | TGTGCCAGCAGTCTCGACAGCGATAGCAATCAGCCCCAGCATTTT
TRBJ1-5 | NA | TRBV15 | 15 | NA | CATSRVGGGAQPQHF | TGTGCCACCAGCAGAGTGGGAGGGGGTGCTCAGCCCCAGCATTTT
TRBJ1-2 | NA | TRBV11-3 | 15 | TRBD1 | CASSRSRDSNYGYTF | TGTGCCAGCAGTCGCTCGCGGGACAGCAACTATGGCTACACCTTC
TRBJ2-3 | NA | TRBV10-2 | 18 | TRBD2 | CASSLTPWREGTTDTQYF | TGCGCCAGCAGTCTTACCCCTTGGAGGGAGGGGACCACAGATACGCAGTATTTT
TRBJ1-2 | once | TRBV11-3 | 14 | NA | CASSLGRVGYGYTF | TGTGCCAGCAGCTTAGGTCGGGTAGGCTATGGCTACACCTTC
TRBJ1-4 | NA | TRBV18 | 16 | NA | CASSPRGAGVEEKLFF | TGTGCCAGCTCACCACGAGGGGCAGGGGTCGAGGAAAAACTGTTTTTT
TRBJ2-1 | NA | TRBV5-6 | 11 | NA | CASSLAGEQFF | TGTGCCAGCAGCTTGGCGGGTGAGCAGTTCTTC
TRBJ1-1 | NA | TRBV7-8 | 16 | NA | CASSRGGSSGASEAFF | TGTGCCAGCAGCCGAGGAGGTTCTTCAGGGGCGAGTGAAGCTTTCTTT
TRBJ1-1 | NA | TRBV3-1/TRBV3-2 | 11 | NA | CASTSGGEAFF | TGTGCCAGCACCTCGGGGGGAGAGGCTTTCTTT
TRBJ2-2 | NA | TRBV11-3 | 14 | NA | CASSLFRTAGELFF | TGTGCCAGCAGCTTATTTAGAACAGCCGGGGAGCTGTTTTTT
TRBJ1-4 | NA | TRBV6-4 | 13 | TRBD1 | CASSRQGGEKLFF | TGTGCCAGCAGTAGACAGGGCGGAGAAAAACTGTTTTTT
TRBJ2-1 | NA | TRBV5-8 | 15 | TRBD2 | CASSSAGTSYDEQFF | TGTGCCAGCAGTTCCGCCGGGACTAGCTACGATGAGCAGTTCTTC
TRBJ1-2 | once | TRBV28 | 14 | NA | CASSFRDMNYGYTF | TGTGCCAGCAGTTTCCGGGACATGAACTATGGCTACACCTTC
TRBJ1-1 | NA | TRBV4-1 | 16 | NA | CASSPLPQALNTEAFF | TGCGCCAGCAGCCCCCTTCCGCAGGCCCTGAACACTGAAGCTTTCTTT
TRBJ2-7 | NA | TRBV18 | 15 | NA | CASSPDLLGSYEQYF | TGTGCCAGCTCACCCGACTTACTGGGCTCCTACGAGCAGTACTTC
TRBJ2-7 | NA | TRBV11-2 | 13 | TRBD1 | CASSSYRGYEQYF | TGTGCCAGCAGTTCATACAGGGGCTACGAGCAGTACTTC
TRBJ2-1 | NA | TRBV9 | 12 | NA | CASRGVADEQFF | TGTGCCAGCAGAGGTGTTGCGGATGAGCAGTTCTTC
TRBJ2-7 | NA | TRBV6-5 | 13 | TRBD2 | CASTTGGGPEQYF | TGTGCCAGCACCACCGGGGGAGGGCCCGAGCAGTACTTC
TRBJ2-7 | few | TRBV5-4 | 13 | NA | CASSLGDRPTLDF | TGTGCCAGCAGCTTGGGAGACAGGCCCACGTTGGACTTC
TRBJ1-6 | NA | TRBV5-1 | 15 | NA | CASSLTRAPYSPLHF | TGCGCCAGCAGCTTGACTCGTGCTCCCTATTCACCCCTCCACTTT
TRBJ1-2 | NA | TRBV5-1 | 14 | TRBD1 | CASSPGTGGDGYTF | TGCGCCAGCAGCCCGGGGACAGGGGGCGATGGCTACACCTTC
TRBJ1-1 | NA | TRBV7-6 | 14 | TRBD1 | CASSHGTANTEAFF | TGTGCCAGCAGCCACGGGACAGCGAACACTGAAGCTTTCTTT